The clone carrying this T cell receptor (beta chain) has more than one count but fewer than ten. Its antigen is not known. The entry originates in a study of cytomegalovirus exposure and HLA in healthy donors. Study-level findings and limits: Researchers catalogued some 160 TCR beta chains as cytomegalovirus-associated. In a later analysis, V- and J-gene trimming of beta chains associated with a DCLRE1C missense variant, replicated independently.

This PCR relied on a set of 60 Vbeta primers and 13 Jbeta primers. Source study methods: As a later analysis found, there were 70 million to 100 million unique TCR beta chains, of which roughly 11 million were shared. Measured with immunoSEQ multiplex PCR; TCRdb has only the in-frame clones, and not every one. The V and J calls and the clone size are those of that table, but D and trimming were determined from the DNA. The sample lists some 180,000 clones, roughly 80% occurring once. The sequenced sample was PBMCs. The receptor's source is a young woman in good health and CMV-seronegative.

CDR3 sequence: CASSFDGRTKAFF. CDR3 DNA sequence: TGTGCCAGCAGCTTCGACGGCAGGACAAAAGCTTTCTTT. The V and J genes are TRBV5-8 and TRBJ1-1; possibly TRBD1 for D (5 bases). The germline CDR1 and CDR2 sequences are SGHTS and YDEGEE. The V gene lost 2 bases and the J gene lost 9 bases, with 14 bases spanning the gap. This CDR3 is built from 13 residues.